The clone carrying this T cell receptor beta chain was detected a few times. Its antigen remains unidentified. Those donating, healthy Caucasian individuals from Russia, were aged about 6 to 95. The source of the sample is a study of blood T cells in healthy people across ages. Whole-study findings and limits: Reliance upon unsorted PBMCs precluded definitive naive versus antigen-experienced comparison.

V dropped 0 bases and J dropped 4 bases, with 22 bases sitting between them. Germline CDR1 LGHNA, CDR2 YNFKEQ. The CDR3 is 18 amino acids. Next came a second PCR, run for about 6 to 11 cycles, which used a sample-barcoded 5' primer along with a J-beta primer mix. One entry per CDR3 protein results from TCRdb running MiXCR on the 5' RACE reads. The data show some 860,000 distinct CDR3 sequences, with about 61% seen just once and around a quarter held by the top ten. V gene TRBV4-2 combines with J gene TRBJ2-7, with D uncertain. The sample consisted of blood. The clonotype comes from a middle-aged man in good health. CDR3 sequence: CASSQDTPETLGIYEQYF. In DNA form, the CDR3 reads TGTGCCAGCAGCCAAGATACCCCGGAGACTCTCGGAATATACGAGCAGTACTTC.